The entry below describes one TCR beta chain. Original data processing: Scientists estimated how many nucleated cells there were by amplifying reference gene primers. The protocol was immunoSEQ multiplex PCR, while the TCRdb copy is restricted to in-frame clones and leaves out a portion. V and J calls and clone size come straight from that table; D and trimming were deduced from the DNA. Among about 110,000 clones listed, roughly 80% were seen once. This CDR3 spans 13 amino acids. Deletions cut 0 bases from V and 8 bases from J, with 8 bases between. From germline, CDR1 is ENHRY and CDR2 SYGVKD. The record originates from a study of blood T cell repertoires in COVID-19.

Sequenced: peripheral blood. The chain has TRBV10-3 and TRBJ1-5, with D tentatively TRBD1 (5 bases). The clonotype was recovered from a woman in her seventies with acute or convalescent COVID-19. CDR3 loop: CAISESGAEPQHF. DNA for the CDR3: TGTGCCATCAGTGAGTCTGGGGCAGAGCCCCAGCATTTT.